This T cell receptor beta chain is drawn from a study of cytomegalovirus exposure and HLA in healthy donors. This CDR3 has 16 amino acids. Germline V gene lookup returns CDR1 SEHNR and CDR2 FQNEAQ (reference sequence). The V segment lost 4 bases and the J segment 5 bases; nucleotides outside the gene matches: 12. Broader study findings: Sequencing had likely introduced a cluster of highly shared sequence variants as an artifact. It was taken for granted in presence/absence analyses that sequencing depth across donors was roughly uniform.

PCR used 60 Vbeta primers and 13 Jbeta primers. The repertoire was sequenced with immunoSEQ multiplex PCR; TCRdb's copy has only in-frame clones and lacks some. The table has about 92,000 clones, about 84% seen once. As concerns this clone: Its antigen remains unidentified.

The sequenced sample was PBMCs. The receptor was derived from a girl aged 2 to 10 in good health and CMV-seropositive. The chain joins TRBV7-9 to TRBJ1-1; 8 bases match TRBD1. The CDR3 nucleotides are TGTGCCAGCAGCTCGGATTATGACAGGGGAAGAACTGAAGCTTTCTTT. Translating it yields CASSSDYDRGRTEAFF.